This T cell receptor (beta chain) emerged from a study of blood T cell repertoires in COVID-19. Across the study: Sources were T cells, B-cell-depleted T cells, or PBMCs; the material itself was cDNA or gDNA.

The CDR3 runs to 15 residues. Germline values: CDR1 MDHEN, CDR2 SYDVKM. V was trimmed by 7 bases and J by 2 bases, leaving 15 bases between them. Per the original methods: Amplification of reference gene primers provided the estimated nucleated cell counts. The method was immunoSEQ multiplex PCR; TCRdb's version includes in-frame clones alone and lacks a portion of them. For V, J and clone size, that table is used; D and trimming come from the DNA. The sample yields tens of thousands of clones, roughly 87% seen once. Sequencing was performed on peripheral blood. The chain is built from TRBV28 and TRBJ1-5; a possible D gene is TRBD1 (6 bases). This sequence was found in a man over 45 with active or convalescent COVID-19. In nucleotides, the CDR3 is TGTGCCAGCATCAAACAGGGTTTTCGCAATCAGCCCCAGCATTTT. Its translation is CASIKQGFRNQPQHF.